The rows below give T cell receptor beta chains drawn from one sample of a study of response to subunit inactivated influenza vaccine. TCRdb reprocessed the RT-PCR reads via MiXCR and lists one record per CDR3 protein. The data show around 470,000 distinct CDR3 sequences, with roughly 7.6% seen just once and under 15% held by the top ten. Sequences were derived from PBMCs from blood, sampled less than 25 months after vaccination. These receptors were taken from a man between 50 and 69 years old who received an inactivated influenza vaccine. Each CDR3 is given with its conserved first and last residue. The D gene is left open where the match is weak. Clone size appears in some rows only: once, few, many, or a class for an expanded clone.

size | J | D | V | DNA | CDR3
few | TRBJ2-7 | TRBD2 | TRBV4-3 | TGCGCCAGCAGCCAAGATCGGGCGGGGGGGTACGAGCAGTACTTC | CASSQDRAGGYEQYF
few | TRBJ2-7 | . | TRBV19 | TGTGCCAGTAGTATAGCCAACACAGAGAGGGCCTACGAGCAGTACTTC | CASSIANTERAYEQYF
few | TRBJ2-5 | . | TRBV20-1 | TGCAGTGCTAGTCGAGGGGGAGGGGGCTCTTTGGAGACCCAGTACTTC | CSASRGGGGSLETQYF
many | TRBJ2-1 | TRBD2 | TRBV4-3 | TGCGCCAGCAGCCATAGAAGACTAGCAGCTGAGCAGTTCTTC | CASSHRRLAAEQFF
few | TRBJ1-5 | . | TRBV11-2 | TGTGCCAGTTCCCGGGACACCGATAGCAATCAGCCCCAGCATTTT | CASSRDTDSNQPQHF
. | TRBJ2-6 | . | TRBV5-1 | TGCGCCAGCAGCTTGAGCCCTGGGGCCAACGTCCTGACTTTC | CASSLSPGANVLTF
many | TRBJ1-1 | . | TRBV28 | TGTGCCAGCAGTCGATACAGGGAGAACACTGAAGCTTTCTTT | CASSRYRENTEAFF
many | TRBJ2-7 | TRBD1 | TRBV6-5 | TGTGCCAGCAGTTACTTTCGGGTGGGACAGGGAACCTACGAGCAGTACTTC | CASSYFRVGQGTYEQYF
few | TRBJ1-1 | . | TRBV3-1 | TGTGCCAGCAGACATCGGAGGGGTGAAGCTTTCTTT | CASRHRRGEAFF
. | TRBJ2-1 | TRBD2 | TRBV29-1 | TGCAGCGTAGACAACCCGGGACTAGATAATGAGCAGTTCTTC | CSVDNPGLDNEQFF